One sample yielded the 24 T cell receptor beta chains listed below, sequenced in a study of T cells after yellow fever vaccination. From the 5' RACE reads, TCRdb called clonotypes with MiXCR, one entry per CDR3 protein. The profile covers 150,000 to 200,000 distinct CDR3 sequences, with under 7.5% appearing a single time and roughly 2.5% taken by the ten largest. The sequenced sample was CD4+ T cells sorted from PBMCs, obtained 5 to 6 days after the first yellow fever vaccination. Receptors were obtained from a man in his late teens or twenties who received the YFV17D yellow fever vaccine.

A few counts support this clonotype. V and J are TRBV12-3 or TRBV12-4 and TRBJ2-1, with 11 bases lining up with TRBD2. The CDR3 sequence is 15 residues long. Losses at the gene ends were 7 bases for V and 3 bases for J; bases not matched to a gene: 5. In DNA, the CDR3 is TGTGCCAGCAACATAGCGGGGGGGCACTACAATGAGCAGTTCTTC. As protein: CASNIAGGHYNEQFF.

The V call is TRBV6-5, the J call TRBJ2-7, with D possibly being TRBD2 (5 bases). V shed 9 bases and J shed 0 bases, with 12 bases lying between them. The CDR3 loop spans 13 amino acids. CDR1 MNHEY and CDR2 SVGAGI come from the germline V gene. The DNA of the CDR3 is TGTGCCAGTACTAGTGTCGGCTCCTACGAGCAGTACTTC. Its protein product is CASTSVGSYEQYF.

This clonotype was observed many times. The rearrangement links TRBV7-2 to TRBJ2-3; 12 bases are shared with TRBD2. The junction had 1 base not matched to a gene; V was cut back by 2 bases and J by 1 base. Germline loops: CDR1 SGHTA, CDR2 FQGNSA. The CDR3 sequence is 16 residues long. DNA for the CDR3: TGTGCCAGCAGCTTAAGACTAGCGGGGGGCACAGATACGCAGTATTTT. It is translated as CASSLRLAGGTDTQYF.

This clonotype was seen ten or more times. The gene calls are TRBV7-7 and TRBJ2-1, with 13 bases lining up with TRBD2. Trimming took 5 bases from V and 7 from J; bases not matched to a gene: 8. This CDR3 region has 16 residues. Germline V gives CDR1 SSHAT, CDR2 FNYEAQ (reference sequence). The CDR3 loop reads CASSAVLAGGPNEQFF. The CDR3 DNA follows: TGTGCCAGCAGCGCGGTACTAGCGGGGGGGCCGAATGAGCAGTTCTTC. Full variable domain (outside the CDR3, taken from reference TRBV7-7 and TRBJ2-1): GAGVSQSPRYKVTKRGQDVTLRCDPISSHATLYWYQQALGQGPEFLTYFNYEAQPDKSGLPSDRFSAERPEGSISTLTIQRTEQRDSAMYRCASSAVLAGGPNEQFFGPGTRLTVL.

This clonotype was detected many times. The CDR3 nucleotides read TGTGCCAGCAGCCAGGGCCCCGGGGAGCTGTTTTTT. This sequence encodes CASSQGPGELFF. This sequence joins TRBV12-3 or TRBV12-4 and TRBJ2-2, with a weak D call TRBD1 (5 bases). The CDR3 runs 12 residues. With 6 bases removed from V and 6 bases from J, the gap between germline ends came to 8 bases.

This clonotype was observed a few times. The rearrangement joins TRBV27 to TRBJ2-7, with D tentatively TRBD2 (6 bases). CDR1 MNHEY and CDR2 SMNVEV come from the germline V gene (reference sequence). V was trimmed by 2 bases and J by 4 bases, leaving 15 bases between them. This CDR3 region has 15 residues. CDR3 in amino acids: CASSLRRGSGYEQYV. Here the CDR3 DNA reads TGTGCCAGCAGTTTACGGAGGGGTTCGGGGTACGAGCAGTACGTC.

This clonotype appeared a few times. The V call is TRBV2, the J call TRBJ2-1; 10 bases are a match to TRBD1. Per the germline V gene, CDR1 is SNHLY and CDR2 is FYNNEI. Trimming cost V 4 bases and J 1 base; bases outside gene matches: 7. This CDR3 is built from 17 residues. CDR3 amino acids: CASSAGQGRGSYNEQFF. For the CDR3, the DNA is TGTGCCAGCAGTGCGGGACAGGGGAGGGGGTCCTACAATGAGCAGTTCTTC.

This clonotype was observed at least ten times. The V and J genes are TRBV3-1 and TRBJ1-6, with D possibly TRBD1 on 5 matching bases. Looked up from germline, CDR1 is LGHDT and CDR2 is YNNKEL (reference sequence). The length of the CDR3 is 16 residues. V was cut by 3 bases and J by 5 bases, with 14 bases left in between. The DNA of the CDR3 is TGTGCCAGCAGCCATGGCTGGGGCAGAAATAATTCACCCCTCCACTTT. It is translated as CASSHGWGRNNSPLHF. Variable domain in full (rest from reference TRBV3-1 and TRBJ1-6): DTAVSQTPKYLVTQMGNDKSIKCEQNLGHDTMYWYKQDSKKFLKIMFSYNNKELIINETVPNRFSPKSPDKAHLNLHINSLELGDSAVYFCASSHGWGRNNSPLHFGNGTRLTVT.

This clonotype has ten or more counts. The chain is built from TRBV5-1 and TRBJ1-1, with D maybe TRBD1 (5 bases). The germline V gene encodes CDR1 SGHRS and CDR2 YFSETQ. This CDR3 has 14 amino acids. V lost 2 bases and J 0 bases, leaving 8 bases between the germline ends. This chain's CDR3 is CASSLQVMNTEAFF. The CDR3 region has the DNA TGCGCCAGCAGCTTACAGGTTATGAACACTGAAGCTTTCTTT.

The V gene is TRBV27, the J gene TRBJ1-2, with D unclear. Germline V CDR1 and CDR2: MNHEY, SMNVEV (reference sequence). The CDR3 consists of 14 residues. V was pared by 8 bases and J by 4 bases, with 17 bases between. The CDR3 bases are TGTGCCAGCTCCAATTACGGACGGGCCTATGGCTACACCTTC. Protein: CASSNYGRAYGYTF.

The rearrangement joins TRBV6-2 or TRBV6-3 to TRBJ1-6, with TRBD1 matching over 8 bases. The CDR3 runs to 15 residues. The junction had 7 bases not matched to a gene; V was cut back by 6 bases and J by 6 bases. CDR1 and CDR2 (germline): MNHEY, SVGEGT. DNA of the CDR3: TGTGCCAGCAGCCGAAACGACAGGGGTAATTCACCCCTCCACTTT. Translation gives CASSRNDRGNSPLHF.

The V call is TRBV5-1, the J call TRBJ1-3; D not resolved. V lost 4 bases and J lost 4, with 15 bases in between. The CDR3 runs 15 residues. CDR1 is SGHRS and CDR2 is YFSETQ in the germline V gene. The CDR3 region has the DNA TGCGCCAGCAGCCCAGAAGGGATGAAGGGAAACACCATATATTTT. Its protein product is CASSPEGMKGNTIYF.

This clonotype was counted ten times or more. The chain couples TRBV5-1 to TRBJ2-3, with D perhaps being TRBD1 or TRBD2 (5 bases each). The CDR3 consists of 15 residues. Between the trimmed V and J ends, which lost 5 bases and 2 bases, there was a span of 15 bases. Germline V lookup: CDR1 SGHRS, CDR2 YFSETQ. The chain's CDR3 is CASRGPTLNTDTQYF. The CDR3 region has the DNA TGCGCCAGCAGGGGACCTACTCTAAACACAGATACGCAGTATTTT.

The table lists this clonotype with a few counts. The chain employs TRBV6-5 and TRBJ2-1; 9 bases are shared with TRBD2. Germline loops: CDR1 MNHEY, CDR2 SVGAGI. The length of the CDR3 is 16 residues. V shed 2 bases and J 7 bases; nucleotides not matched to a gene: 9. The CDR3 here is CASSYKAGGRLNEQFF. In DNA form, the CDR3 reads TGTGCCAGCAGTTACAAGGCGGGGGGGCGTTTGAATGAGCAGTTCTTC.

The V gene is TRBV6-2 or TRBV6-3, the J gene TRBJ1-5, with 9 bases lining up with TRBD1. This CDR3 spans 14 amino acids. From germline, CDR1 is MNHEY and CDR2 SVGEGT. Unmatched junction bases numbered 7, after V lost 6 bases and J lost 7 bases. The CDR3 reads CASSLTGGGQPQHF. DNA of the CDR3: TGTGCCAGCAGCCTTACAGGGGGCGGGCAGCCCCAGCATTTT.

In this sample, this clonotype turned up a few times. The chain has TRBV12-3 or TRBV12-4 and TRBJ2-3; D is perhaps TRBD1 or TRBD2 (6 bases each). The CDR3 runs 16 residues. Between the trimmed V and J ends, which lost 2 bases and 2 bases, there was a span of 14 bases. The CDR3 DNA follows: TGTGCCAGCAGTTTAAGGTGGGGGGCCCTCACAGATACGCAGTATTTT. This gives the protein CASSLRWGALTDTQYF.

In the case of this clonotype: This could be a read error, since a much larger clone is one nucleotide away. The CDR3 loop is CASRSGQGIHYGYTF. CDR3 coding DNA: TGTGCCAGCAGATCCGGACAGGGGATTCATTATGGCTACACCTTC. This chain links TRBV12-3 or TRBV12-4 with TRBJ1-2; TRBD1 aligns across 9 bases. J gave up 5 bases and V 6 bases, and 10 bases lay outside the gene matches. This CDR3 is built from 15 residues.

This chain uses TRBV5-4 with TRBJ1-1; the D is unclear. The germline V gene encodes CDR1 SGHNT and CDR2 YYREEE (reference sequence). V lost 1 base, J lost 0 bases, and 13 bases lay in between. The CDR3 length is 16 residues. DNA of the CDR3: TGTGCCAGCAGCTTGTCTGTTCAGCAGATGAACACTGAAGCTTTCTTT. It translates to CASSLSVQQMNTEAFF.

This clonotype was seen ten or more times. The chain recombines TRBV5-1 with TRBJ2-5; D assignment may be TRBD1 or TRBD2 (5 bases each). This CDR3 contains 13 residues. Germline V gives CDR1 SGHRS, CDR2 YFSETQ. Between the trimmed V and J ends, which lost 5 bases and 5 bases, there was a span of 13 bases. This CDR3 is CASSPGATETQYF. For the CDR3, the DNA is TGCGCCAGCAGTCCCGGGGCGACGGAGACCCAGTACTTC. The variable domain in full, completed from reference TRBV5-1 and TRBJ2-5, reads KAGVTQTPRYLIKTRGQQVTLSCSPISGHRSVSWYQQTPGQGLQFLFEYFSETQRNKGNFPGRFSGRQFSNSRSEMNVSTLELGDSALYLCASSPGATETQYFGPGTRLLVL.

The V call is TRBV20-1, the J call TRBJ2-1, with 8 bases identical to TRBD2. The CDR3 is made up of 21 amino acids. From germline, CDR1 is DFQATT and CDR2 SNEGSKA (reference sequence). V was clipped by 1 base and J by 3 bases; unmatched bases: 23. CDR3 bases: TGCAGTGCTAGAGTTTCGTACGTGGGCGGGGGGACCCGACTGGACTACAATGAGCAGTTCTTC. Protein: CSARVSYVGGGTRLDYNEQFF.

This clonotype was counted a few times. The V and J genes are TRBV9 and TRBJ1-5; 7 bases agree with TRBD1. Germline V gene data show CDR1 as SGDLS and CDR2 as YYNGEE. The junction had 11 bases not matched to a gene; V was cut back by 3 bases and J by 5 bases. This CDR3 region has 16 residues. The CDR3 spells CASSEGAVPGHQPQHF. CDR3 DNA: TGTGCCAGCAGCGAGGGGGCCGTCCCCGGACATCAGCCCCAGCATTTT. Full variable domain (rest looked up from reference TRBV9 and TRBJ1-5): DSGVTQTPKHLITATGQRVTLRCSPRSGDLSVYWYQQSLDQGLQFLIQYYNGEERAKGNILERFSAQQFPDLHSELNLSSLELGDSALYFCASSEGAVPGHQPQHFGDGTRLSIL.

The chain combines TRBV2 with TRBJ2-7, with a possible D match to TRBD1 (6 bases). This CDR3 comprises 14 residues. Germline assignment: CDR1 SNHLY and CDR2 FYNNEI. V lost 7 bases and J lost 0, with 13 bases in between. This chain's CDR3 is CASNRDMSSYEQYF. The CDR3, as DNA: TGTGCCAGCAATCGGGACATGTCCTCCTACGAGCAGTACTTC.

This clonotype was counted at least ten times. The gene calls are TRBV12-3 or TRBV12-4 and TRBJ2-2; D not resolved. This CDR3 is built from 14 residues. The V end lost 5 bases, the J end lost 4 bases, and 11 bases lay between the germline ends. CDR3 bases: TGTGCCAGCAGTCCCCGACTGGGCACCGGGGAGCTGTTTTTT. It codes for CASSPRLGTGELFF.

J is TRBJ2-4 and V is TRBV20-1; no reliable D call. CDR1 and CDR2 from the germline V gene are DFQATT and SNEGSKA (reference sequence). The CDR3 is made up of 10 amino acids. V was shortened by 5 bases and J by 8 bases, with 7 bases between the two germline ends. The CDR3 is CSAWDYIQYF. CDR3 bases: TGCAGTGCTTGGGATTACATTCAGTACTTC.